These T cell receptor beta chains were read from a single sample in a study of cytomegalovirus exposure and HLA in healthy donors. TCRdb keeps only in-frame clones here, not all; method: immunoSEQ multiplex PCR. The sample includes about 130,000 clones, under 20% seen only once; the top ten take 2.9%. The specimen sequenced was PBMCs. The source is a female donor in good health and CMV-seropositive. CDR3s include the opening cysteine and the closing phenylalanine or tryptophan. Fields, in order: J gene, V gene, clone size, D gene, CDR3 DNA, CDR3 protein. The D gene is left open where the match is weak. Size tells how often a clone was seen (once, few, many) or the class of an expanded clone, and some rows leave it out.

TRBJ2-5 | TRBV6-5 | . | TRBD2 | TGTGCCAGCAGTTACGGACTAGCGGCCGCCCAAGAGACCCAGTACTTC | CASSYGLAAAQETQYF
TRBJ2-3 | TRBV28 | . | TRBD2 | TGTGCCAGTAAAGACCCGGGACTAGCGGGAGGGCTCACAGATACGCAGTATTTT | CASKDPGLAGGLTDTQYF
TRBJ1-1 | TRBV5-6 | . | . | TGTGCCAGCAGCCGGGGGGGACCCAGGAACCCTGAAGCTTTCTTT | CASSRGGPRNPEAFF
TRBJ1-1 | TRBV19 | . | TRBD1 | TGTGCCAGTAGGGACAGGGTGAACACTGAAGCTTTCTTT | CASRDRVNTEAFF
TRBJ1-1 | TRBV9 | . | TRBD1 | TGTGCCAGCAGCGAAAGGACAGGGGCGAACACTGAAGCTTTCTTT | CASSERTGANTEAFF
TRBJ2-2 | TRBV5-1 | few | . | TGCGCCAGCAGCTTTACAGGGTCGAACACCGGGGAGCTGTTTTTT | CASSFTGSNTGELFF
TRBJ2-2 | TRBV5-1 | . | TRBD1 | TGCGCCAGCAGCTTTCAGGGGGCGAACACCGGGGAGCTGTTTTTT | CASSFQGANTGELFF
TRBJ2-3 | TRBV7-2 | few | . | TGTGCCAGCAGCTTAGGGAGCGTCTTGGGTACGCAGTATTTT | CASSLGSVLGTQYF
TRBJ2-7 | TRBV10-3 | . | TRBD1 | TGTGCCATCAGGGAACCGGGACAGGGCATCCTCGAGCAGTACTTC | CAIREPGQGILEQYF
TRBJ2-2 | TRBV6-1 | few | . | TGTGCCAGCTACAATACCCACACCGGGGAGCTGTTTTTT | CASYNTHTGELFF
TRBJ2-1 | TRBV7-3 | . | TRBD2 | TGTGCCAGCAGCCCAGGAGCGGGAGATCGCAATGAGCAGTTCTTC | CASSPGAGDRNEQFF
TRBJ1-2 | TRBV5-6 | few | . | TGTGCCAGCAGCTTGGTTCGGGGAGCGGCCACCTATGGCTACACCTTC | CASSLVRGAATYGYTF
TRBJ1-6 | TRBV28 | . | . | TGTGCCAGCAGTTGGTACCGGGACACCTATAATTCACCCCTCCACTTT | CASSWYRDTYNSPLHF
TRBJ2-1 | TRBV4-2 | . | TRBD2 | TGTGCCAGCACCCAAATTAGCGGGGGCTACAATGAGCAGTTCTTC | CASTQISGGYNEQFF
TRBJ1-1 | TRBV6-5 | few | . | TGTGCCAGCACGTCGAGGACAGCCGACACTGAAGCTTTCTTT | CASTSRTADTEAFF
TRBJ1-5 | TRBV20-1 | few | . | TGCAGTGCCCGCGGTAATCAGCCCCAGCATTTT | CSARGNQPQHF
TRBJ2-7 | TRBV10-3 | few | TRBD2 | TGTGCCATCAGTGAGACCGGGACTAGGTTCTTAGAGCAGTACTTC | CAISETGTRFLEQYF
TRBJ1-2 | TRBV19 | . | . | TGTGCCTCATCGGGTCTGGGGAGGAGGGACTATGGCTACACCTTC | CASSGLGRRDYGYTF
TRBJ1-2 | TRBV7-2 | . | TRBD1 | TGTGCCAGCAGCCTTGACAGGGGGCGAGATGGCTACACCTTC | CASSLDRGRDGYTF
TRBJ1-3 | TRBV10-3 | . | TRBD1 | TGTGCCATCACCGCGGACAGGTATGGAAACACCATATATTTT | CAITADRYGNTIYF
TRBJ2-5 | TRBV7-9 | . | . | TGTGCCAGCAGCTTAGTTGGGCAAGGGGAAGAGACCCAGTACTTC | CASSLVGQGEETQYF
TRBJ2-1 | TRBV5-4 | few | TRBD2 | TGTGCCAGCAGCACCAAAGCCCGCGGACTAGCGGGAGTAAGTAGGCAGTTCTTC | CASSTKARGLAGVSRQFF
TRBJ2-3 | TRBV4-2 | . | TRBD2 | TGTGCCAGCCGCCCCAGGACTAGCCCCACAGATACGCAGTATTTT | CASRPRTSPTDTQYF
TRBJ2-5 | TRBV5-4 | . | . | TGTGCCAGCAGCCCCGACAGGAGAACTAGTATAGGGACCCAGTACTTC | CASSPDRRTSIGTQYF
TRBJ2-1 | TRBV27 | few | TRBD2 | TGTGCCAGCAGTTTAGCCCCCGGGGCGGGAGTAACAAATGAGCAGTTCTTC | CASSLAPGAGVTNEQFF